The 10 T cell receptor beta chains listed next were all sequenced from one sample in a study of T cell responses to AZD1222 COVID-19 vaccine. TCRdb's copy holds only in-frame clones and misses some; the assay was immunoSEQ multiplex PCR. This table has almost 70,000 clones, 75% to 90% appearing once. The starting material was peripheral blood, obtained 28 days after the second AZD1222 dose. All receptors come from an adult who received the AZD1222 COVID-19 vaccine.

CDR3 protein: CASSPGAYGYTF. In DNA, the CDR3 is TGTGCCAGCAGTCCTGGAGCCTATGGCTACACCTTC. This sequence joins TRBV28 and TRBJ1-2; D unclear. The CDR3 contains 12 residues. Between the trimmed V and J ends, which lost 5 bases and 4 bases, there was a span of 8 bases. Germline CDR1 reads MDHEN; CDR2 reads SYDVKM.

This clone turned up a few times. This chain links TRBV10-3 with TRBJ1-1; unclear D gene. V was clipped by 3 bases and J by 2 bases, with 4 bases between them. Germline V CDR1 and CDR2: ENHRY, SYGVKD. There are 12 residues in the CDR3. As DNA, the CDR3 is TGTGCCATCAGTGAACCTAACACTGAAGCTTTCTTT. It yields the protein CAISEPNTEAFF.

The chain uses TRBV7-2 and TRBJ2-6, with a possible D match to TRBD2 (6 bases). V lost 1 base, J lost 3 bases, and 16 bases lay in between. The CDR3 is made up of 18 amino acids. Germline V gene sequence: CDR1 SGHTA, CDR2 FQGNSA. The CDR3 region is CASSLGRAYQGGANVLTF. The CDR3, as DNA: TGTGCCAGCAGCTTAGGGAGGGCCTATCAGGGTGGGGCCAACGTCCTGACTTTC.

The chain carries TRBV7-2 and TRBJ1-1; D gene unclear. The CDR3 length is 14 residues. With 5 bases removed from V and 5 bases from J, the gap between germline ends came to 15 bases. CDR1 and CDR2 from the germline V gene are SGHTA and FQGNSA. In nucleotides, the CDR3 is TGTGCCAGCAGCCCGCAACCGGGAAATACTGAAGCTTTCTTT. Protein: CASSPQPGNTEAFF.

V and J are TRBV5-1 and TRBJ2-1, with 7 positions matching TRBD2. The CDR3 has 16 amino acids. The V and J ends lost 2 bases and 6 bases, in that order; junction bases with no gene match: 11. From germline, CDR1 is SGHRS and CDR2 YFSETQ. This chain's CDR3 is CASSLLTGGGANEQFF. CDR3 DNA sequence: TGCGCCAGCAGCTTATTAACGGGGGGAGGAGCCAATGAGCAGTTCTTC.

This clone was recorded only once. Here the CDR3 DNA reads TGTGCCAGCTCACCGGGACTAGCGGGGGGCACAGATACGCAGTATTTT. As protein: CASSPGLAGGTDTQYF. This chain joins TRBV18 and TRBJ2-3, with 14 bases aligning to TRBD2. This CDR3 is 16 amino acids long. V lost 3 bases to trimming and J lost 1 base; unmatched junction nucleotides: 0. The V gene's germline CDR1 is KGHSH and CDR2 LQKENI.

The chain joins TRBV7-9 to TRBJ1-4; 7 nucleotides line up with TRBD1. The CDR3 length is 15 residues. Germline trimming cut 3 bases from V and 8 bases from J; bases unmatched to any gene: 9. The germline V gene has CDR1 SEHNR and CDR2 FQNEAQ (reference sequence). The CDR3 nucleotides read TGTGCCAGCAGCTTGAAACAGGGGCCTGGGGAAAAACTGTTTTTT. Its translation is CASSLKQGPGEKLFF.

V and J are TRBV7-3 and TRBJ1-6; D is perhaps TRBD1 (6 bases). The CDR3 spans 15 residues. Trimming pared 5 bases from V and 2 bases from J, leaving 10 bases between. Germline V gene lookup returns CDR1 SGHTA and CDR2 FQGTGA. CDR3 region: CASSVDRAYNSPLHF. The DNA for the CDR3 is TGTGCCAGCAGCGTGGACAGAGCCTATAATTCACCCCTCCACTTT.

This clone was seen only once. The rearrangement links TRBV30 to TRBJ1-6; 8 nucleotides agree with TRBD1. CDR3 length equals 15 residues. V gave up 3 bases and J gave up 3 bases; unmatched junction bases: 4. Germline V gives CDR1 GTSNPN, CDR2 SVGIG (reference sequence). The CDR3: CAWRDRDFYNSPLHF. As DNA, the CDR3 is TGTGCCTGGAGGGACAGGGATTTCTATAATTCACCCCTCCACTTT. The variable domain in full, completed from reference TRBV30 and TRBJ1-6, reads SQTIHQWPATLVQPVGSPLSLECTVEGTSNPNLYWYRQAAGRGLQLLFYSVGIGQISSEVPQNLSASRPQDRQFILSSKKLLLSDSGFYLCAWRDRDFYNSPLHFGNGTRLTVT.

The genes are TRBV7-3 and TRBJ2-2; D unclear. This CDR3 has 14 amino acids. V gave up 2 bases and J gave up 7 bases, with 11 bases separating them. The germline gives CDR1 SGHTA, CDR2 FQGTGA. The CDR3 protein is CASSLVPADGELFF. Here the CDR3 DNA reads TGTGCCAGCAGCTTAGTGCCGGCAGACGGGGAGCTGTTTTTT. Full variable domain (outside the CDR3, taken from reference TRBV7-3 and TRBJ2-2): GAGVSQTPSNKVTEKGKYVELRCDPISGHTALYWYRQSLGQGPEFLIYFQGTGAADDSGLPNDRFFAVRPEGSVSTLKIQRTERGDSAVYLCASSLVPADGELFFGEGSRLTVL.